This TCR beta chain was recorded in a study of T cell responses to AZD1222 COVID-19 vaccine. This clone was counted once. Here immunoSEQ multiplex PCR was the method, and the copy in TCRdb shows in-frame clones only, minus some. The table records about 45,000 clones, about 90% of them present only once. Trimming took 1 base from V and 0 from J, leaving 7 bases between them. Germline values: CDR1 SGHAT, CDR2 FQNNGV. The CDR3 is made up of 15 amino acids. This TCR was recovered from an adult who received the AZD1222 COVID-19 vaccine. J is TRBJ2-1 and V is TRBV11-2; D gene uncertain. The material was peripheral blood, obtained 28 days after the second AZD1222 dose. The CDR3 sequence: CASSLAGSSYNEQFF. The CDR3 DNA reads TGTGCCAGCAGCTTAGCGGGTAGCTCCTACAATGAGCAGTTCTTC.